This record looks at one TCR beta chain sequence and its context. The record originates from a study of regulatory T cells in long-lasting Graves disease. The time point was: newly diagnosed GD, antithyroid drugs for less than 3 months. PBMCs provided the RNA from which the TCR library was made. Arm-PCR of CDR3 regions and iRepertoire HTBI primers were the basis on which TCR beta libraries were built. One entry per CDR3 protein results from TCRdb running MiXCR on the multiplex PCR reads. The sample includes about 540,000 distinct CDR3 sequences, roughly 13% of them seen just once. This same sample was also taken into another study, of T cells in Graves' hyperthyroidism and ophthalmopathy.

The TCR originated in a man aged 30 to 39 with Graves disease. The sequenced sample was peripheral blood mononuclear cells (PBMCs), obtained at new diagnosis, from a patient treated with antithyroid drugs.

CDR3 sequence reads: CSVEGTAGEQFF. In nucleotides, the CDR3 is TGCAGCGTTGAAGGGACAGCGGGTGAGCAGTTCTTC. The V gene is TRBV29-1, the J gene TRBJ2-1, with D perhaps TRBD1 or TRBD2 (6 bases each). Germline CDR1 and CDR2: SQVTM and ANQGSEA. V was pared by 1 base and J by 9 bases, with 10 bases between. The CDR3 runs 12 residues.